This is a list of T cell receptor beta chains from one sample in a study of shared clonotypes between healthy human individuals. Profiling relied on immunoSEQ multiplex PCR, and the TCRdb table lists in-frame clones only, not all of them. The sample holds about 380,000 clones, roughly 96% seen once. Sample: memory CD8+ T cells sorted from blood. Receptor source: a man aged 25 to 40 in good health. CDR3s include the opening cysteine and the closing phenylalanine or tryptophan. Fields, in order: V gene, clone size, J gene, D gene, CDR3 protein. A D gene is named only where the DNA matches it firmly. Clone sizes are given selectively: once, few, many, or a class where the clone is expanded.

TRBV9	NA	TRBJ2-5	NA	CASSVAKGIAGQETQYF
TRBV4-2	NA	TRBJ2-1	NA	CASSQDPLGAFEQFF
TRBV19	NA	TRBJ1-2	NA	CASSLPPTNYGYTF
TRBV30	NA	TRBJ2-3	NA	CACDLTDTDTQYF
TRBV5-8	NA	TRBJ2-1	TRBD2	CASSQSGTRGNEQFF
TRBV4-1	NA	TRBJ2-5	NA	CASSKRGQRVAETQYF
TRBV19	NA	TRBJ2-5	NA	CASSGAGETQYF
TRBV5-8	NA	TRBJ2-2	TRBD2	CASSGTSRSTGELFF
TRBV4-1	NA	TRBJ2-3	NA	CASSQDGVAADTQYF
TRBV11-2	NA	TRBJ2-3	TRBD2	CASSLVGLAGEDTQYF
TRBV29-1	NA	TRBJ2-1	TRBD2	CSVLSGRGGNEQFF
TRBV30	NA	TRBJ2-3	NA	CAWSVTGGDTQYF
TRBV29-1	few	TRBJ2-2	TRBD1	CSVVKATGGDTGELFF
TRBV7-9	NA	TRBJ1-1	NA	CASSPPLQGNTEAFF
TRBV30	NA	TRBJ2-2	TRBD2	CAWIAGGLAGELFF